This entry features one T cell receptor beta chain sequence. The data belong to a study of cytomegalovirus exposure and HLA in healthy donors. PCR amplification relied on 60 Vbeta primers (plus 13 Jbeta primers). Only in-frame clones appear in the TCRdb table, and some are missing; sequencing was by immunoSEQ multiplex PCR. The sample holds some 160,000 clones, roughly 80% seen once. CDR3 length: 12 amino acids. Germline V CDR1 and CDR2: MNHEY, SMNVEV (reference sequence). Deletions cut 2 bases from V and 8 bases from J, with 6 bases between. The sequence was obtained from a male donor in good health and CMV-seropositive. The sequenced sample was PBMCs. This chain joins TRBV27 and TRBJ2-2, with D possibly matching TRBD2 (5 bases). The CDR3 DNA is TGTGCCAGCAGTTTACGGGGAGGGGAGCTGTTTTTT. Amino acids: CASSLRGGELFF.